This record covers a single TCR beta chain. The data derive from a study of blood T cell repertoires in COVID-19. Generated by immunoSEQ multiplex PCR, the TCRdb table keeps only in-frame clones and is missing some. The sample has 200,000 to 300,000 clones; 70% to 90% are singletons. Losses at the gene ends were 4 bases for V and 1 base for J; bases not matched to a gene: 7. Germline CDR1 and CDR2: SGDLS and YYNGEE. This CDR3 has 15 residues. This clonotype originated in a woman aged 40-49 years with acute or convalescent COVID-19. Sequencing was performed on peripheral blood. This rearrangement joins TRBV9 to TRBJ1-1; 7 nucleotides match TRBD1. The CDR3 region has the DNA TGTGCCAGCAGCCTAGGGGGCTCCAGGAACACTGAAGCTTTCTTT. This encodes CASSLGGSRNTEAFF.